Following are 20 T cell receptor beta chains from one sample sequenced in a study of blood T cell repertoires in COVID-19. Assay: immunoSEQ multiplex PCR; the TCRdb copy retains only in-frame clones and omits some. The table records some 170,000 clones, 81% of them present only once. Source material: peripheral blood. These receptors were taken from a man aged 55 to 69 with active or convalescent COVID-19.

This CDR3 is CASSPTYGGTEAFF. CDR3 sequence (DNA): TGTGCCAGCAGCCCAACCTACGGGGGCACTGAAGCTTTCTTT. The chain is built from TRBV7-8 and TRBJ1-1, with a tentative D call TRBD1 (5 bases). The CDR3 totals 14 residues. V was cut by 5 bases and J by 4 bases, with 14 bases left in between. Germline assignment: CDR1 SGHVS and CDR2 FQNEAQ. Supplemented by reference TRBV7-8 and TRBJ1-1, the full variable domain reads GAGVSQSPRYKVAKRGQDVALRCDPISGHVSLFWYQQALGQGPEFLTYFQNEAQLDKSGLPSDRFFAERPEGSVSTLKIQRTQQEDSAVYLCASSPTYGGTEAFFGQGTRLTVV.

The genes are TRBV12-3 or TRBV12-4 and TRBJ2-7; TRBD1 agrees at 9 bases. CDR3 length equals 13 residues. Unmatched junction bases numbered 5, after V lost 5 bases and J lost 6 bases. CDR3 sequence (DNA): TGTGCCAGCAGTACAGGGGGCTTCGGCGAGCAGTACTTC. Residues: CASSTGGFGEQYF.

This rearrangement joins TRBV4-1 to TRBJ2-5; 9 nucleotides match TRBD2. The ends lost 0 bases at V and 4 bases at J; junction bases unmatched: 9. Germline V gene data show CDR1 as MGHRA and CDR2 as YSYEKL. The CDR3 spans 17 residues. In DNA form, the CDR3 reads TGCGCCAGCAGCCAAGAGAGGCATCGGCGGGAGGGAGAGACCCAGTACTTC. It yields the protein CASSQERHRREGETQYF.

The gene calls are TRBV6-5 and TRBJ2-7; D perhaps matches TRBD2 (5 bases). The V and J ends lost 0 bases and 7 bases respectively, with 7 bases between them. The germline CDR1 and CDR2 sequences are MNHEY and SVGAGI. The CDR3 consists of 12 residues. CDR3 nucleotide sequence: TGTGCCAGCAGTTACTCGTCGGGGGAGCAGTACTTC. This gives the protein CASSYSSGEQYF.

V and J are TRBV28 and TRBJ2-7; D gene unclear. The V gene lost 3 bases and the J gene lost 2 bases, with 5 bases spanning the gap. Germline loops: CDR1 MDHEN, CDR2 SYDVKM. This CDR3 has 12 amino acids. Written as DNA, the CDR3 is TGTGCCAGCAGTTTTGGGCCCTACGAGCAGTACTTC. This sequence encodes CASSFGPYEQYF.

This clone has a count of ten or more. The rearrangement joins TRBV19 to TRBJ2-2, with TRBD1 matching over 9 bases. CDR3 length: 15 amino acids. V gave up 5 bases and J gave up 6 bases; unmatched junction bases: 7. Germline-derived CDR1 and CDR2 are LNHDA and SQIVND (reference sequence). The CDR3 sequence is CASSAGTGISGELFF. In nucleotides, the CDR3 is TGTGCCAGTAGTGCCGGGACAGGGATATCCGGGGAGCTGTTTTTT.

The V and J genes are TRBV10-3 and TRBJ2-3, with D unclear. Trimming stripped 6 bases from V and 3 bases from J, with 4 bases between. Germline V gene data show CDR1 as ENHRY and CDR2 as SYGVKD. The CDR3 loop spans 11 amino acids. CDR3 in DNA: TGTGCCATCAGGTCAACAGATACGCAGTATTTT. Protein product: CAIRSTDTQYF.

V usage is TRBV12-3 or TRBV12-4 and J usage is TRBJ1-2; 7 bases match TRBD1. The CDR3 consists of 13 residues. V shed 2 bases and J 3 bases; nucleotides not matched to a gene: 0. This chain's CDR3 is CASSLQGDYGYTF. The CDR3 nucleotides are TGTGCCAGCAGTTTACAGGGGGACTATGGCTACACCTTC.

J is TRBJ2-1 and V is TRBV27; D gene uncertain. The germline gives CDR1 MNHEY, CDR2 SMNVEV (reference sequence). This CDR3 region has 16 residues. V dropped 3 bases and J dropped 0 bases, with 12 bases sitting between them. CDR3 DNA: TGTGCCAGCAGTTTGTCCGGTCCCCGCTCCTACAATGAGCAGTTCTTC. Its translation: CASSLSGPRSYNEQFF.

The chain is built from TRBV2 and TRBJ1-4; 7 bases fit TRBD1. The CDR3 runs 12 residues. Losses at the gene ends were 3 bases for V and 12 bases for J; bases not matched to a gene: 4. The germline V gene has CDR1 SNHLY and CDR2 FYNNEI. CDR3 in DNA: TGTGCCAGCAGTGACACAGGGGCCCAACTGTTTTTT. This gives the protein CASSDTGAQLFF.

This clone was seen more than once but under ten times. The chain joins TRBV5-6 to TRBJ2-7, with TRBD1 matching 9 bases. The CDR3 extends over 15 amino acids. CDR1 is SGHDT and CDR2 is YYEEEE in the germline V gene. V lost 2 bases to trimming and J lost 1 base; unmatched junction nucleotides: 4. CDR3 amino acids: CASSFGTGSSYEQYF. CDR3 nucleotides: TGTGCCAGCAGCTTTGGGACAGGGTCGTCCTACGAGCAGTACTTC.

This clone turned up a few times. The chain recombines TRBV28 with TRBJ1-1, with D possibly TRBD1 on 5 matching bases. There are 13 residues in the CDR3. Trimming cost V 6 bases and J 4 bases, with 12 bases left between them. From germline, CDR1 is MDHEN and CDR2 SYDVKM. The CDR3 loop is CASSSGLRTEAFF. CDR3 in DNA: TGTGCCAGCAGCTCAGGGTTGCGCACTGAAGCTTTCTTT.

In this sample, this clone turned up many times. The genes are TRBV29-1 and TRBJ1-2; D unresolved. V was clipped by 7 bases and J by 4 bases, with 13 bases between them. This CDR3 is built from 12 residues. Germline CDR1 SQVTM, CDR2 ANQGSEA. The CDR3 DNA reads as TGCAGCGCTCGGTGGGCGGGCTATGGCTACACCTTC. Residues: CSARWAGYGYTF.

The chain employs TRBV5-6 and TRBJ2-1; TRBD1 matches at 10 bases. The CDR3 spans 15 residues. V lost 4 bases, J lost 4 bases, and 5 bases stayed unmatched. Germline CDR1 reads SGHDT; CDR2 reads YYEEEE. The CDR3: CASSRGQGLYNEQFF. The CDR3 bases are TGTGCCAGCAGCCGGGGACAGGGGTTGTACAATGAGCAGTTCTTC.

The chain recombines TRBV2 with TRBJ1-4, with D possibly TRBD1 on 5 matching bases. Germline loops: CDR1 SNHLY, CDR2 FYNNEI. The CDR3 spans 16 residues. V was pared by 7 bases and J by 8 bases, with 23 bases between. As DNA, the CDR3 is TGTGCCAGCACCTCCTTCCGGGACTTTATTGGGGAAAAACTGTTTTTT. As protein: CASTSFRDFIGEKLFF.

This rearrangement joins TRBV5-5 to TRBJ1-1; possibly TRBD1 for D (5 bases). Germline V CDR1 and CDR2: SGHKS, YYEKEE (reference sequence). The CDR3 length is 13 residues. The V end was cut by 4 bases, the J end by 4 bases, with 11 bases between. The CDR3 DNA sequence: TGTGCCAGCAGCGGGGTCGGGGGCACTGAAGCTTTCTTT. Its protein is CASSGVGGTEAFF.

The J gene is TRBJ1-4, the V gene TRBV7-2; perhaps TRBD1 as D (5 bases). In germline, CDR1 is SGHTA, CDR2 FQGNSA. Trimming shortened V by 2 bases and J by 6 bases, and 7 bases separated the two germline ends. The CDR3 sequence is 13 residues long. CDR3 sequence (DNA): TGTGCCAGCAGCTTACAGGGTTATGAAAAACTGTTTTTT. This gives the protein CASSLQGYEKLFF.

This clone appeared a single time. This chain links TRBV20-1 with TRBJ2-5; no reliable D call. Trimming left V 6 bases short and J 5 bases short, with 13 bases between. CDR1 is DFQATT, CDR2 SNEGSKA, per germline (reference sequence). The CDR3 runs 12 residues. As DNA, the CDR3 is TGCAGTGCCAGTCCCAAACGGGAGACCCAGTACTTC. It translates to CSASPKRETQYF.

This chain uses TRBV18 with TRBJ1-2; TRBD1 is a possible D gene (6 bases). The CDR3 runs 16 residues. Deletions cut 5 bases from V and 2 bases from J, with 18 bases between. Germline CDR1 KGHSH, CDR2 LQKENI. The CDR3 DNA reads TGTGCCAGCTCAGGGGGCCAGCCGAACACAAACTATGGCTACACCTTC. Translation gives CASSGGQPNTNYGYTF.

The rearrangement joins TRBV6-5 to TRBJ1-4; 8 bases map to TRBD1. Germline CDR1 and CDR2: MNHEY and SVGAGI. The ends lost 6 bases at V and 7 bases at J; junction bases unmatched: 10. The length of the CDR3 is 15 residues. CDR3 sequence: CASREGAGGSEKLFF. CDR3 DNA: TGTGCCAGCAGGGAGGGGGCAGGGGGCAGTGAAAAACTGTTTTTT.